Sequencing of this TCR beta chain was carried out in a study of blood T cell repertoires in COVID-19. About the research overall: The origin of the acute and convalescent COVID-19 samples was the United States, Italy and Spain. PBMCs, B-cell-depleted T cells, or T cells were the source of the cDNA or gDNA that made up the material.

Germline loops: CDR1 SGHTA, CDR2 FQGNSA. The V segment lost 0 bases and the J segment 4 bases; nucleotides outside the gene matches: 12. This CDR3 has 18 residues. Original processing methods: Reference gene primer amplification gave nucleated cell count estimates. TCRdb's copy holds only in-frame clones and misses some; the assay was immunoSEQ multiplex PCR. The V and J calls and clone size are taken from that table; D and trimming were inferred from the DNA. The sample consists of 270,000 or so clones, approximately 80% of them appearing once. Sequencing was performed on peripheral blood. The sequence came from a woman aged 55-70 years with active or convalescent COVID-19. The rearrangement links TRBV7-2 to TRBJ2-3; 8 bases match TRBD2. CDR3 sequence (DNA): TGTGCCAGCAGCTTAGCGCAAAGTGGCGGGGGGCTCTCAGATACGCAGTATTTT. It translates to CASSLAQSGGGLSDTQYF.